A single sample is the source of the 8 T cell receptor beta chains below, sequenced in a study of control samples from healthy donors and cancer patients. This table comes from immunoSEQ multiplex PCR, and its TCRdb copy is limited to in-frame clones, with some not included. Here the sample spans 350,000 to 450,000 clones, around nine tenths being singletons. Sequenced material: PBMCs. The receptors originated from a middle-aged man with head and neck cancer.

This chain connects TRBV14 to TRBJ2-4, with D maybe TRBD1 (5 bases). V was cut by 2 bases and J by 0 bases, with 11 bases left in between. The CDR3 spans 16 residues. The germline V gene has CDR1 SGHDN and CDR2 FVKESK. The CDR3 protein is CASSQFRERAKNIQYF. The CDR3 DNA reads TGTGCCAGCAGCCAATTCAGGGAAAGAGCCAAAAACATTCAGTACTTC.

The chain links TRBV6-2 or TRBV6-3 to TRBJ1-1; 8 bases map to TRBD1. The junction had 12 bases not matched to a gene; V was cut back by 2 bases and J by 4 bases. CDR1 MNHEY and CDR2 SVGEGT come from the germline V gene. The CDR3 extends over 17 amino acids. The CDR3 DNA sequence: TGTGCCAGCAGTTACCTATATCCGGGACAGGTGGGCACTGAAGCTTTCTTT. Translated, it gives CASSYLYPGQVGTEAFF.

The sample holds many counts of this clone. This rearrangement joins TRBV3-1 (or the pseudogene TRBV3-2) to TRBJ1-6, with 9 bases fitting TRBD1. Germline CDR1 is LGHDT and CDR2 is YNNKEL (reference sequence). The junction had 9 bases not matched to a gene; V was cut back by 4 bases and J by 8 bases. This CDR3 has 16 residues. CDR3 sequence reads: CASSLQGGQGDSPLHF. For the CDR3, the DNA is TGTGCCAGCAGCCTCCAAGGGGGACAGGGCGATTCACCCCTCCACTTT.

V and J are TRBV6-5 and TRBJ2-2; a weak D match, TRBD2 (5 bases). There are 15 residues in the CDR3. From germline, CDR1 is MNHEY and CDR2 SVGAGI. Trimming took 6 bases from V and 3 from J, leaving 14 bases between them. CDR3 DNA: TGTGCCAGCAGCTTCGCAGGAGCGGACACCGGGGAGCTGTTTTTT. It is translated as CASSFAGADTGELFF.

The chain combines TRBV25-1 with TRBJ1-1, with TRBD1 as a possible D gene (5 bases). Germline values: CDR1 MGHDK, CDR2 SYGVNS. The CDR3 runs to 14 residues. Trimming took off 2 bases at V and 5 bases at J, with 12 bases between the two ends. The CDR3 protein is CASSEGRGWTEAFF. CDR3 DNA: TGTGCCAGCAGTGAAGGGAGGGGTTGGACTGAAGCTTTCTTT.

CDR3 residues: CASSPPPRGKVTDTQYF. The CDR3 DNA follows: TGTGCCAGCAGCCCCCCTCCACGGGGAAAGGTCACAGATACGCAGTATTTT. The gene calls are TRBV7-9 and TRBJ2-3; D may be TRBD2 (5 bases). Germline CDR1 and CDR2: SEHNR and FQNEAQ (reference sequence). Deletions cut 5 bases from V and 2 bases from J, with 20 bases between. The CDR3 runs 17 residues.

V is TRBV7-2 and J is TRBJ1-6; D unclear. This CDR3 region has 15 residues. Trimming left V 1 base short and J 10 bases short, with 14 bases between. Germline V CDR1 and CDR2: SGHTA, FQGNSA. The CDR3 bases are TGTGCCAGCAGCTTAGGGGGTGGAAATGGCTCACCCCTCCACTTT. It encodes CASSLGGGNGSPLHF.

The J gene is TRBJ1-1, the V gene TRBV19, with D possibly TRBD1 on 5 matching bases. The CDR3 length is 15 residues. The V end lost 5 bases, the J end lost 2 bases, and 15 bases lay between the germline ends. Looked up from germline, CDR1 is LNHDA and CDR2 is SQIVND (reference sequence). For the CDR3, the DNA is TGTGCCAGTAGTCCCCGACAGTTTCTCAACACTGAAGCTTTCTTT. Residues: CASSPRQFLNTEAFF.